The sequence of this T cell receptor (beta chain) was determined in a study of T cells after yellow fever vaccination. There are a few counts of this clonotype. No antigen is known for it. Germline CDR1 LGHNA, CDR2 YSLEER. The V end was cut by 1 base, the J end by 4 bases, with 16 bases between. The CDR3 is made up of 16 amino acids. Overall study findings and caveats: A large majority of primary-vaccination clones showed up again after the booster (just under 97% CD4, 88% CD8).

Template-switching 5'RACE yielded the TCR cDNA; a universal primer site and UMIs were added in the process. Using its own MiXCR run on the 5' RACE reads, TCRdb lists one record per CDR3 protein. Here the sample spans 300,000 or so distinct CDR3 sequences, 6.5% to 8.5% being singletons. The chain uses TRBV4-3 and TRBJ1-2, with D possibly TRBD1 on 5 matching bases. This receptor was taken from a man aged 18 to 30 who received the YFV17D yellow fever vaccine. Sequencing used PBMCs, obtained 45 days after the first yellow fever vaccination. The chain's CDR3 is CASSQGGAVGFYGYTF. CDR3 in DNA: TGCGCCAGCAGCCAAGGCGGGGCGGTCGGGTTCTATGGCTACACCTTC.